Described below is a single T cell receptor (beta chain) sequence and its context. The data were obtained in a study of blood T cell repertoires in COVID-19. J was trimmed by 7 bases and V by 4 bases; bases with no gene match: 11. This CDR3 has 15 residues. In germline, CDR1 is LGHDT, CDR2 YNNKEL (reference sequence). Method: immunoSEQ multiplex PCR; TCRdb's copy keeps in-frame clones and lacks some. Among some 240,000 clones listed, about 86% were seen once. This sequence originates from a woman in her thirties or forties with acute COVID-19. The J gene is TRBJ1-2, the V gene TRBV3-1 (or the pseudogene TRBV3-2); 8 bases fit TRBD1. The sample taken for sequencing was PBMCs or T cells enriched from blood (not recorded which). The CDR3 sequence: CASSPRGQGSPGYTF. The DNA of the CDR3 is TGTGCCAGCAGCCCCCGCGGACAGGGTTCGCCTGGCTACACCTTC.